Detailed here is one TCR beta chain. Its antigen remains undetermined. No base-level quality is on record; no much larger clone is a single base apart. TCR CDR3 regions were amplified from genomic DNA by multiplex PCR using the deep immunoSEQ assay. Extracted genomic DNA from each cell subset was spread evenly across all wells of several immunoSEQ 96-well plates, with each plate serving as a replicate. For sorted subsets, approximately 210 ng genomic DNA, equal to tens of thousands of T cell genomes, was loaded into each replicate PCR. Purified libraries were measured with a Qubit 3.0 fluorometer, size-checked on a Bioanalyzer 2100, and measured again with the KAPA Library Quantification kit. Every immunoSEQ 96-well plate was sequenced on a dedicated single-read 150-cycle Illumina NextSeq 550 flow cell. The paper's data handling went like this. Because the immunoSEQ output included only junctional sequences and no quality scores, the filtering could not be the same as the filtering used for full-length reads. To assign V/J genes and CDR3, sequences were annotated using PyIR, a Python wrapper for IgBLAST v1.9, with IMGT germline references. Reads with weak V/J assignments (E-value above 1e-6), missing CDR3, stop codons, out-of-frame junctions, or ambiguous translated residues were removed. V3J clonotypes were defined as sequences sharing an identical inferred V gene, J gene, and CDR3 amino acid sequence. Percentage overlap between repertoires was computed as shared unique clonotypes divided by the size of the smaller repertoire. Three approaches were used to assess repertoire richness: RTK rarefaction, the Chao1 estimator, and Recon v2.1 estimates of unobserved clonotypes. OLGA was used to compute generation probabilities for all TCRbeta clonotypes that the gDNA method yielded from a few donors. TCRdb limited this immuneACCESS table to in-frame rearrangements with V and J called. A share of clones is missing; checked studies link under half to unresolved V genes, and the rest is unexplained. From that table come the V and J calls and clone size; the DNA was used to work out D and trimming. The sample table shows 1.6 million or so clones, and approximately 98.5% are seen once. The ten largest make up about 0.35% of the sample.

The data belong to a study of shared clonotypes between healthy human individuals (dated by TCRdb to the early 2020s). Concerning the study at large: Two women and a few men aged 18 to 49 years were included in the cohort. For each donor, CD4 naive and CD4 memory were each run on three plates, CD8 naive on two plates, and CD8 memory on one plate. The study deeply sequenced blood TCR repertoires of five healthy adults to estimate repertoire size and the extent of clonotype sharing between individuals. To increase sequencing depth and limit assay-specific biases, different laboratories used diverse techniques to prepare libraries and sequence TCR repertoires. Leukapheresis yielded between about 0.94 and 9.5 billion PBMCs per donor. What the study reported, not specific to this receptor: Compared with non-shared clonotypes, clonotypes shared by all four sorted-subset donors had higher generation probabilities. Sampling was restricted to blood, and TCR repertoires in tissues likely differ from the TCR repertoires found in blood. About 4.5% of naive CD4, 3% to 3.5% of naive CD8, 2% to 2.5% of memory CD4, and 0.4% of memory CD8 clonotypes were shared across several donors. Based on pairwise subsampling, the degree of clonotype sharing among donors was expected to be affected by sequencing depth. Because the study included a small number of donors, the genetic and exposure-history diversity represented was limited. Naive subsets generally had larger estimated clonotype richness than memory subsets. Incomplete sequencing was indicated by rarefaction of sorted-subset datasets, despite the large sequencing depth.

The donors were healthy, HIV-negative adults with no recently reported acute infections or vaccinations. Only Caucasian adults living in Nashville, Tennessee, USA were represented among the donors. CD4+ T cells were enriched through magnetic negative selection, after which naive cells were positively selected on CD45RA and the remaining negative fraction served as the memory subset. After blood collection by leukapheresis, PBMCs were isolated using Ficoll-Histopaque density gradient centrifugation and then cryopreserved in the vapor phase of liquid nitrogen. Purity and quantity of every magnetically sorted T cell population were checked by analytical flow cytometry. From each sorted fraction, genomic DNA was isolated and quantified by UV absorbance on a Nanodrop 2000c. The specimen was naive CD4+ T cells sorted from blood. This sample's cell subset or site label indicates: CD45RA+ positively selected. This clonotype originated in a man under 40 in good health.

The CDR3 region reads CASTLGVGGYTF. The DNA is as follows: TGCGCCAGCACTTTAGGGGTTGGGGGCTACACCTTC. The rearranged chain carries TRBV5-1 and TRBJ1-2; a weak D assignment points to TRBD1 (5 bases agree). Between the V and J ends, shortened by 6 bases and 8 bases respectively, the junction contains 14 bases. Spanning cysteine to phenylalanine, the CDR3 consists of 12 amino acids. The only DNA kept is the CDR3, 36 bases in frame from the first base. For CDR1 and CDR2, the germline V gene lists SGHRS and YFSETQ.